This T cell receptor (beta chain) was sequenced in a study of blood T cell repertoires in COVID-19. Background on the study: Collection of acute and convalescent COVID-19 samples took place in the United States, Italy and Spain. PBMCs, B-cell-depleted T cells, or T cells provided the cDNA or gDNA that made up the material.

CDR3 length equals 13 residues. Germline V gene lookup returns CDR1 SGHTA and CDR2 FQGTGA. Trimming stripped 2 bases from V and 5 bases from J, with 8 bases between. Produced via immunoSEQ multiplex PCR; TCRdb's table is partial and in-frame only. The sample contains roughly 180,000 clones, under 85% of which appear only once. The chain recombines TRBV7-3 with TRBJ2-3; D is possibly TRBD1 (7 bases). The source of this sequence is a man aged 55 to 70 who had recovered from COVID-19. The sequencing input was peripheral blood. The CDR3: CASSLQGGDTQYF. The DNA of the CDR3 is TGTGCCAGCAGCTTACAGGGGGGAGATACGCAGTATTTT. Drawing the rest from reference TRBV7-3 and TRBJ2-3, the complete variable domain is GAGVSQTPSNKVTEKGKYVELRCDPISGHTALYWYRQSLGQGPEFLIYFQGTGAADDSGLPNDRFFAVRPEGSVSTLKIQRTERGDSAVYLCASSLQGGDTQYFGPGTRLTVL.